These 20 T cell receptor beta chains came from one sample sequenced in a study of blood T cell repertoires in COVID-19. TCRdb's table, derived via immunoSEQ multiplex PCR, lists solely in-frame clones and lacks some. This sample carries fewer than 20,000 clones, about nine tenths of them seen once, and the ten largest clones take approximately 7%. Source material: peripheral blood. The receptors were sampled from a human donor in a cohort sampled during active COVID-19.

The chain joins TRBV9 to TRBJ2-2; 10 bases match TRBD1. CDR3 length: 16 amino acids. With 3 bases clipped from V and 0 bases from J, the junction kept 2 bases outside the gene matches. From germline, CDR1 is SGDLS and CDR2 YYNGEE. The DNA of the CDR3 is TGTGCCAGCAGCGCCGGGACAGGGGCGAACACCGGGGAGCTGTTTTTT. It specifies CASSAGTGANTGELFF.

The rearrangement joins TRBV28 to TRBJ1-5; D gene unclear. The ends were cut back, 1 base at V and 0 bases at J, with 10 bases in the middle. This CDR3 contains 16 residues. Per germline, CDR1 MDHEN and CDR2 SYDVKM. CDR3 DNA: TGTGCCAGCAGTTTATCGTGGGCCAATAGCAATCAGCCCCAGCATTTT. Encoded protein: CASSLSWANSNQPQHF.

The chain combines TRBV4-1 with TRBJ1-5; tentatively, D is TRBD1 (5 bases). Trimming cost V 1 base and J 0 bases, with 7 bases left between them. CDR1 is MGHRA, CDR2 YSYEKL, per germline. The CDR3 runs 15 residues. Here the CDR3 reads CASSQGQSSNQPQHF. The CDR3 DNA sequence: TGCGCCAGCAGCCAAGGACAGAGTAGCAATCAGCCCCAGCATTTT.

The CDR3 bases are TGTGCCAGCAGCTTCCCACTAGCGGGGGTAGATACGCAGTATTTT. Its translation is CASSFPLAGVDTQYF. This chain joins TRBV7-9 and TRBJ2-3; 11 bases line up with TRBD2. Germline trimming cut 3 bases from V and 5 bases from J; bases unmatched to any gene: 4. In germline, CDR1 is SEHNR, CDR2 FQNEAQ (reference sequence). This CDR3 contains 15 residues.

This rearrangement joins TRBV9 to TRBJ2-6; 7 nucleotides match TRBD1. There are 18 residues in the CDR3. Germline V gene lookup returns CDR1 SGDLS and CDR2 YYNGEE. After removal of 4 bases from V and 0 bases from J, the junction contained 10 bases not matched to a gene. CDR3 sequence: CASSSTQGVFSGANVLTF. CDR3 bases: TGTGCCAGCAGCTCTACCCAGGGGGTTTTCTCTGGGGCCAACGTCCTGACTTTC.

This clone was seen once. CDR3 DNA sequence: TGTGCCTGGAGCCAAGGGGTCACCGGGGAGCTGTTTTTT. Amino acids: CAWSQGVTGELFF. The chain combines TRBV30 with TRBJ2-2, with D maybe TRBD1 (5 bases). The ends were cut back, 3 bases at V and 4 bases at J, with 9 bases in the middle. The CDR3 runs to 13 residues. CDR1 GTSNPN and CDR2 SVGIG come from the germline V gene (reference sequence).

V and J are TRBV15 and TRBJ2-6; the match to TRBD1 covers 9 bases. The CDR3 runs 15 residues. Unmatched junction bases numbered 4, after V lost 1 base and J lost 9 bases. CDR1 is LNHNV, CDR2 YYDKDF, per germline (reference sequence). CDR3 protein: CATSRGTGVVNVLTF. CDR3 nucleotide sequence: TGTGCCACCAGCAGAGGGACAGGGGTGGTCAACGTCCTGACTTTC.

V gene TRBV3-1 (or the pseudogene TRBV3-2) combines with J gene TRBJ2-3, with 8 bases aligning to TRBD1. V lost 0 bases and J lost 4; bases outside the gene matches: 6. Looked up from germline, CDR1 is LGHDT and CDR2 is YNNKEL (reference sequence). CDR3 length equals 16 residues. Here the CDR3 reads CASSQDGRGRADTQYF. For the CDR3, the DNA is TGTGCCAGCAGCCAAGACGGCAGGGGGCGGGCAGATACGCAGTATTTT.

The rearrangement joins TRBV6-2 or TRBV6-3 to TRBJ1-2; 7 nucleotides agree with TRBD1. The CDR3 has 18 amino acids. Trimming cost V 6 bases and J 1 base; bases outside gene matches: 17. Germline CDR1 MNHEY, CDR2 SVGEGT. The CDR3 is CASSRPGTATLINYGYTF. The CDR3 DNA reads TGTGCCAGCAGCCGACCCGGGACAGCCACCTTGATTAACTATGGCTACACCTTC.

In this sample, this clone turned up a few times. The chain couples TRBV11-2 to TRBJ1-2; 9 bases are shared with TRBD1. The V gene's germline CDR1 is SGHAT and CDR2 FQNNGV. With V trimmed by 1 base and J by 6 bases, 6 bases remained unmatched. The CDR3 sequence is 15 residues long. The CDR3 loop reads CASSLGLTGGDGYTF. CDR3 in DNA: TGTGCCAGCAGCTTAGGACTAACAGGGGGCGATGGCTACACCTTC.

The CDR3 region has the DNA TGTGCCAGCAGTCGTGACTGGCGCACCGGGGAGCTGTTTTTT. It encodes CASSRDWRTGELFF. The rearrangement uses TRBV27 and TRBJ2-2; no clear D. Germline CDR1 and CDR2: MNHEY and SMNVEV (reference sequence). Trimming pared 5 bases from V and 4 bases from J, leaving 11 bases between. The CDR3 extends over 14 amino acids.

The sample holds one count of this clone. The chain joins TRBV11-2 to TRBJ2-3; the D gene is possibly TRBD1 (5 bases). Germline values: CDR1 SGHAT, CDR2 FQNNGV. Trimming stripped 5 bases from V and 4 bases from J, with 19 bases between. There are 16 residues in the CDR3. For the CDR3, the DNA is TGTGCCAGCAGCCCCAGGGTAGGCCTGAATCCAGATACGCAGTATTTT. Its translation: CASSPRVGLNPDTQYF.

This sequence joins TRBV14 and TRBJ2-2, with 13 bases aligning to TRBD2. This CDR3 is built from 18 residues. The ends lost 4 bases at V and 5 bases at J; junction bases unmatched: 10. Per the germline V gene, CDR1 is SGHDN and CDR2 is FVKESK. CDR3 region: CASSLGTSGKGSTGELFF. The CDR3 DNA sequence: TGTGCCAGCAGCCTGGGGACTAGCGGGAAAGGGAGTACCGGGGAGCTGTTTTTT.

V usage is TRBV3-1 (or the pseudogene TRBV3-2) and J usage is TRBJ2-1; D possibly corresponds to TRBD2 (6 bases). The CDR3 is 16 amino acids. Trimming took 4 bases from V and 6 from J, leaving 19 bases between them. The germline V gene encodes CDR1 LGHDT and CDR2 YNNKEL (reference sequence). CDR3 DNA sequence: TGTGCCAGCAGCCGCACCTCGGGGACTGTGGGCAATGAGCAGTTCTTC. As protein: CASSRTSGTVGNEQFF.

The CDR3 sequence: CASSQVQGPNYEQYF. CDR3 nucleotide sequence: TGCGCCAGCAGCCAAGTACAGGGGCCGAACTACGAGCAGTACTTC. The chain links TRBV4-3 to TRBJ2-7; TRBD1 agrees at 7 bases. The germline gives CDR1 LGHNA, CDR2 YSLEER. CDR3 size: 15 residues. With 1 base clipped from V and 3 bases from J, the junction kept 6 bases outside the gene matches.

V gene TRBV2 combines with J gene TRBJ2-3, with 7 bases fitting TRBD2. Germline V gene sequence: CDR1 SNHLY, CDR2 FYNNEI. The CDR3 runs 13 residues. V trimming: 6 bases; J trimming: 6 bases; junction bases outside the gene matches: 6. The chain's CDR3 is CASRREPGDTQYF. The CDR3 nucleotides read TGTGCCAGCAGGCGGGAGCCGGGGGATACGCAGTATTTT.

The genes are TRBV29-1 and TRBJ2-5; D might be TRBD2 (5 bases). In germline, CDR1 is SQVTM, CDR2 ANQGSEA. The CDR3 has 14 amino acids. V lost 7 bases to trimming and J lost 5 bases, with 20 bases between them. For the CDR3, the DNA is TGCAGCGCGAGACCCGGGATCCCGGGGGAGACCCAGTACTTC. Translation: CSARPGIPGETQYF. Full variable domain (outside the CDR3, taken from reference TRBV29-1 and TRBJ2-5): SAVISQKPSRDICQRGTSLTIQCQVDSQVTMMFWYRQQPGQSLTLIATANQGSEATYESGFVIDKFPISRPNLTFSTLTVSNMSPEDSSIYLCSARPGIPGETQYFGPGTRLLVL.

The rearrangement uses TRBV11-2 and TRBJ1-1; a possible D gene is TRBD1 (5 bases). The length of the CDR3 is 15 residues. Trimming removed 5 bases at V and 5 bases at J, with 18 bases between. CDR1 and CDR2 (germline): SGHAT, FQNNGV. CDR3 nucleotides: TGTGCCAGCAGCCCGACCCAGGGCAAGGGAACTGAAGCTTTCTTT. It codes for CASSPTQGKGTEAFF.

This clone was counted a single time. The V call is TRBV18, the J call TRBJ1-1; TRBD1 might be the D (6 bases). Germline V gene sequence: CDR1 KGHSH, CDR2 LQKENI. CDR3 length equals 16 residues. V lost 0 bases and J lost 1, with 12 bases in between. This chain's CDR3 is CASSPPRGTPNTEAFF. DNA for the CDR3: TGTGCCAGCTCACCACCCAGAGGGACACCGAACACTGAAGCTTTCTTT. Combining the CDR3 with reference TRBV18 and TRBJ1-1 gives the whole variable domain NAGVMQNPRHLVRRRGQEARLRCSPMKGHSHVYWYRQLPEEGLKFMVYLQKENIIDESGMPKERFSAEFPKEGPSILRIQQVVRGDSAAYFCASSPPRGTPNTEAFFGQGTRLTVV.

This clone is deemed medium-sized. The genes are TRBV11-2 and TRBJ1-2; the match to TRBD1 covers 7 bases. The junction had 6 bases not matched to a gene; V was cut back by 5 bases and J by 0 bases. The CDR3 contains 15 residues. Germline V gene data show CDR1 as SGHAT and CDR2 as FQNNGV. CDR3 amino acids: CASSRETGSNYGYTF. CDR3 DNA: TGTGCCAGCAGCAGAGAGACAGGGTCTAACTATGGCTACACCTTC.